The TCR beta chain under discussion was sequenced for a study of early T cells in non-severe SARS-CoV-2 infection. Study-wide context: Unsorted whole-blood RNA was sequenced in bulk, leaving chains unpaired.

Study-wide points: Clonotype matching in VDJdb favored anti-spike CD8 responses and did not capture private and CD4 specificities.

This clonotype has only a few counts. The target antigen is unknown. The CDR3 has 16 residues. Individually, cDNA molecules had unique molecular identifiers attached to them. TCRdb itself ran the 5' RACE reads through MiXCR, one entry per CDR3 protein. The sample lists about 77,000 distinct CDR3 sequences; 7.5% to 10% were seen once. The sequenced sample consisted of whole blood. The TCR sequence derives from an adult who was a healthcare worker with PCR-confirmed SARS-CoV-2 infection or an uninfected control (not recorded which). The J gene is TRBJ2-7, the V gene TRBV21-1; the table assigns TRBD1, which was not confirmed against the DNA. TRBV21-1 represents a pseudogene. The CDR3 DNA reads as TGTGCCAGCATATCGGAAGGGAGGGGGCTAACCTACGAGCAGTACTTC. This translates into CASISEGRGLTYEQYF.